This T cell receptor beta chain was sequenced in a study of CD8 T cells in Susac syndrome. The V gene lost 2 bases and the J gene lost 13 bases, with 15 bases spanning the gap. The CDR3 contains 13 residues. Looked up from germline, CDR1 is LGHNA and CDR2 is YNFKEQ. Random hexamers were used to reverse transcribe the RNA input (about 0.5 to 1 ug). TCRdb re-analysed the immunoSEQ multiplex PCR reads in MiXCR, keeping a single row per CDR3 protein. The sample has approximately 190,000 distinct CDR3 sequences, around nine tenths seen once. Sequences were obtained from CD4+ T cells from PBMCs. The clonotype originates from a human donor with Susac syndrome. The J gene is TRBJ2-1, the V gene TRBV4-2, with D possibly TRBD2 on 6 matching bases. Here the CDR3 reads CASSQLPGDSQFF. The CDR3 DNA follows: TGTGCCAGCAGCCAACTTCCGGGGGACTCACAGTTCTTC.